A selection of T cell receptor beta chains follows, all from one sample in a study of CD8+ T cells in alopecia areata. Sequencing used immunoSEQ multiplex PCR; TCRdb keeps in-frame clones, though not all of them. The data show 170,000 or so clones, 50% to 70% seen once. Material: CD4+ T cells sorted from blood, obtained at week 0. The source is a human donor with alopecia areata. Both conserved end residues are part of each CDR3. D genes are given only for firm matches. Clone size appears in some rows only: once, few, many, or a class for an expanded clone.

TRBJ2-1 | - | - | TRBV5-1 | TGCGCCAGCAGCCAAATGAATGAGCAGTTCTTC | CASSQMNEQFF
TRBJ1-2 | - | - | TRBV5-1 | TGCGCCAGCAGCCCTGACTGGGCATGGGGCTATGGCTACACCTTC | CASSPDWAWGYGYTF
TRBJ1-2 | TRBD1 | - | TRBV5-4 | TGTGCCAGCGGCAAAGGGGGCGCCGACTATGGCTACACCTTC | CASGKGGADYGYTF
TRBJ2-4 | - | - | TRBV5-1 | TGCGCCAGCAGCTCGTTTACCCCCCTAGGACAGGCCAAAAACATTCAGTACTTC | CASSSFTPLGQAKNIQYF
TRBJ2-5 | - | - | TRBV7-9 | TGTGCCAGCAGCCTCGTTGAGGAGACCCAGTACTTC | CASSLVEETQYF
TRBJ1-1 | - | - | TRBV30 | TGTGCCTGGAGTGAATACAAGAACACTGAAGCTTTCTTT | CAWSEYKNTEAFF
TRBJ1-2 | TRBD1 | - | TRBV4-2 | TGTGCCAGCAGCCATGCGGGACAGGGCAACTATGGCTACACCTTC | CASSHAGQGNYGYTF
TRBJ1-1 | - | - | TRBV29-1 | TGCAGCGTTGGCGGCAGGGCGAACACTGAAGCTTTCTTT | CSVGGRANTEAFF
TRBJ1-5 | - | - | TRBV4-1 | TGCGCCAGCAGCCAAGATGGGGCGGGGGTTAGCAATCAGCCCCAGCATTTT | CASSQDGAGVSNQPQHF
TRBJ2-7 | - | few | TRBV5-1 | TGCGCCAGCAGCCCGATGGACCTTGGACCCTACGAGCAGTACTTC | CASSPMDLGPYEQYF
TRBJ2-2 | - | few | TRBV7-9 | TGTGCCAGCAGCTTAGGCAGGTCGAACACCGGGGAGCTGTTTTTT | CASSLGRSNTGELFF
TRBJ2-3 | - | - | TRBV30 | TGTGCCTGGGCCGGGCCCGCCTCCACAGATACGCAGTATTTT | CAWAGPASTDTQYF
TRBJ2-5 | - | - | TRBV4-2 | TGTGCCAGCAGCCAAGGTGTACCGGGAACAGGCCAAGAGACCCAGTACTTC | CASSQGVPGTGQETQYF